This paragraph covers one T cell receptor beta chain sequence. The record originates from a study of blood T cell repertoires in COVID-19. Background on the study: Sample material is recorded as cDNA or gDNA derived from T cells, B-cell-depleted T cells, or PBMCs.

Source study methods: Using reference gene primer amplification, nucleated cell counts were estimated. Only in-frame clones appear in the TCRdb table, and some are missing; sequencing was by immunoSEQ multiplex PCR. V and J calls and clone size follow that table, whereas D and trimming were derived from the DNA. The sample has 99,000 or so clones; over 75% are singletons. V dropped 1 base and J dropped 3 bases, with 19 bases sitting between them. From germline, CDR1 is MGHDK and CDR2 SYGVNS. The CDR3 covers 17 residues. The sequenced sample was peripheral blood. The chain combines TRBV25-1 with TRBJ2-7; perhaps TRBD2 as D (5 bases). This sequence originates from a human donor in a cohort sampled during active COVID-19. This CDR3 is CASSEFRGVSSNYEQYF. The CDR3 DNA reads as TGTGCCAGCAGTGAATTTCGGGGAGTTAGCTCGAACTACGAGCAGTACTTC.